This T cell receptor beta chain is from a study of shared clonotypes between healthy human individuals. For each subset, genomic DNA was distributed in equal portions over several immunoSEQ plates. The table came from immunoSEQ multiplex PCR; TCRdb's copy has only in-frame clones and leaves some out. Of a few million clones listed, almost 96% are singletons. In the case of this clone: What it binds is not known.

Germline V lookup: CDR1 MDHEN, CDR2 SYDVKM. The CDR3 has 15 residues. Trimming pared 5 bases from V and 2 bases from J, leaving 12 bases between. The study's findings and limits: Estimated clonotype richness was generally higher in naive than memory subsets. It was the non-shared clonotypes that had lower generation probabilities than clonotypes shared by all four donors.

The source of this sequence is a man younger than 30 in good health. Specimen: naive CD4+ T cells sorted from blood. Described subset: CD45RA+ positively selected. The genes are TRBV28 and TRBJ1-4; the D gene is possibly TRBD1 (5 bases). CDR3 region: CASSDRVPTNEKLFF. CDR3 sequence (DNA): TGTGCCAGCAGTGACAGAGTGCCCACTAATGAAAAACTGTTTTTT.